This T cell receptor (beta chain) was sequenced in a study of metastatic and nonmetastatic thyroid tumors. Study-wide background: Repertoires were compared across blood and tumor or nodule tissue from malignant and benign thyroid patients. Study conclusions and caveats: Relative to benign nodules, malignant thyroid tumors were reportedly characterized by significantly elevated TCR beta diversity in blood and tumor.

No treatment of any kind had been given to any patient before thyroid surgery. Authors' methods: Clinicopathological groups of papillary thyroid cancer showed CDR3 differences that were used to build a distant-metastasis classifier. TCRdb re-analyzed the PCR reads through MiXCR. The V and J calls were not made by the authors but by TCRdb's processing. The sample lists 49,000 or so clones, approximately 24% occurring once. Ten or more counts support this clone. Its cognate antigen is unknown. V gave up 7 bases and J gave up 3 bases; unmatched junction bases: 11. CDR3 length: 18 amino acids. Germline V gives CDR1 LNHDA, CDR2 SQIVND (reference sequence).

The chain uses TRBV19 and TRBJ2-2; 13 nucleotides align to TRBD2. Material: blood. This sequence originates from a male donor with papillary thyroid cancer or a benign thyroid nodule (not recorded which). Some clones in this sample may be carry-over from other donors' samples. CDR3 DNA: TGTGCCAGTAAGCAAACTAGCGGGAGGGCCGTGGACACCGGGGAGCTGTTTTTT. It is translated as CASKQTSGRAVDTGELFF.